This entry lists 31 T cell receptor beta chains sequenced from one sample in a study of blood T cell repertoires in COVID-19 (dated by TCRdb to 2018 to 2021). Library prep was done by the immunoSEQ multiplex PCR assay. Entries here come from immuneACCESS through TCRdb and include only in-frame sequences with V and J called. Some clones fail to appear in such tables; in the studies checked, an unresolved V gene covers under half of the shortfall, and the cause of the remainder is unknown. The table for this sample lists about 400,000 clones; about 88% of them were counted only once. 2.5% to 3.5% of the sample comes from the top ten. Specimen: peripheral blood. These receptors all stem from a human donor in a cohort sampled during active COVID-19.

The chain couples TRBV7-3 to TRBJ1-4; tentative D call: TRBD1 (6 bases). Germline CDR1 SGHTA, CDR2 FQGTGA. The CDR3 extends over 14 amino acids. V lost 6 bases to trimming and J lost 6 bases, with 14 bases between them. The CDR3 nucleotides are TGTGCCAGCAGTTTGACGCCAGGGGATGAAAAACTGTTTTTT. Protein: CASSLTPGDEKLFF. Using reference TRBV7-3 and TRBJ1-4 for the parts outside the CDR3, the full variable domain is GAGVSQTPSNKVTEKGKYVELRCDPISGHTALYWYRQSLGQGPEFLIYFQGTGAADDSGLPNDRFFAVRPEGSVSTLKIQRTERGDSAVYLCASSLTPGDEKLFFGSGTQLSVL.

Details on this clone: Sequence at one end of the junction differs from germline and may be a read error. V and J are TRBV2 and TRBJ2-7; tentatively, D is TRBD1 (6 bases). There are 13 residues in the CDR3. Germline CDR1 is SNHLY and CDR2 is FYNNEI. CDR3 in DNA: TGTGCCAGCAGTGAAGCGCTTTTTCAGGGGCATAACTTC. It is translated as CASSEALFQGHNF.

The V and J genes are TRBV3-1 (or the pseudogene TRBV3-2) and TRBJ2-1, with D possibly being TRBD2 (6 bases). The CDR3 spans 14 residues. The germline V gene has CDR1 LGHDT and CDR2 YNNKEL (reference sequence). V lost 3 bases, J lost 7 bases, and 13 bases lay in between. The CDR3: CASSQWRGDNEQFF. DNA for the CDR3: TGTGCCAGCAGCCAGTGGCGGGGAGATAATGAGCAGTTCTTC.

Here the CDR3 reads CASSEWGGSSYNEQFF. The CDR3, as DNA: TGTGCCAGCAGTGAATGGGGCGGGAGCTCCTACAATGAGCAGTTCTTC. This chain links TRBV2 with TRBJ2-1; 7 bases agree with TRBD2. J gave up 0 bases and V 2 bases, and 4 bases lay outside the gene matches. The CDR3 sequence is 16 residues long. Germline values: CDR1 SNHLY, CDR2 FYNNEI.

The CDR3 loop is CASSPKWSGTEAFF. The CDR3 region has the DNA TGTGCCAGCAGTCCTAAATGGTCGGGCACTGAAGCTTTCTTT. The chain couples TRBV6-5 to TRBJ1-1; no definite D call. The germline V gene has CDR1 MNHEY and CDR2 SVGAGI. V gave up 5 bases and J gave up 4 bases, with 14 bases separating them. The CDR3 sequence is 14 residues long.

The rearrangement links TRBV5-3 to TRBJ2-7, with D maybe TRBD1 (6 bases). TRBV5-3 is an ORF; its function is uncertain. Trimming took 0 bases from V and 2 from J, leaving 9 bases between them. The CDR3 has 14 amino acids. DNA of the CDR3: TGTGCCAGAAGCTTGGACAGGGATACCTACGAGCAGTACTTC. Protein product: CARSLDRDTYEQYF.

The V and J genes are TRBV27 and TRBJ1-5; D gene ambiguous. Trimming took off 4 bases at V and 7 bases at J, with 17 bases between the two ends. The germline gives CDR1 MNHEY, CDR2 SMNVEV (reference sequence). The CDR3 is 15 residues long. CDR3 DNA: TGTGCCAGCAGTTCCCGGGCCGGGATTGAGCAGCCCCAGCATTTT. Protein: CASSSRAGIEQPQHF.

The chain is built from TRBV5-1 and TRBJ2-5; 9 nucleotides align to TRBD1. The CDR3 totals 15 residues. CDR1 SGHRS and CDR2 YFSETQ come from the germline V gene. Unmatched junction bases numbered 9, after V lost 4 bases and J lost 5 bases. The DNA of the CDR3 is TGCGCCAGCAGCCGAGAACCGGGACAGGGTGAGACCCAGTACTTC. Amino acid sequence: CASSREPGQGETQYF.

This clone was seen once. This sequence joins TRBV2 and TRBJ1-1; TRBD1 might be the D (5 bases). Trimming cost V 6 bases and J 3 bases, with 20 bases left between them. The CDR3 sequence is 16 residues long. Germline V gene lookup returns CDR1 SNHLY and CDR2 FYNNEI. CDR3 sequence reads: CASRAGVDGGDTEAFF. The CDR3 bases are TGTGCCAGCAGAGCCGGCGTCGACGGGGGGGACACTGAAGCTTTCTTT.

V and J are TRBV7-9 and TRBJ2-1, with TRBD1 matching 9 bases. V dropped 3 bases and J dropped 6; count of bases not matched to a gene: 6. Germline loops: CDR1 SEHNR, CDR2 FQNEAQ (reference sequence). The CDR3 length is 15 residues. CDR3 DNA sequence: TGTGCCAGCAGCTTCACAGGGGGCGCGCCCAATGAGCAGTTCTTC. Protein sequence: CASSFTGGAPNEQFF.

V usage is TRBV2 and J usage is TRBJ2-5; D is unclear. Between the trimmed V and J ends, which lost 6 bases and 3 bases, there was a span of 5 bases. This CDR3 is built from 11 residues. Germline V gives CDR1 SNHLY, CDR2 FYNNEI. This chain's CDR3 is CASSQKETQYF. The CDR3 bases are TGTGCCAGCAGCCAAAAAGAGACCCAGTACTTC.

This chain joins TRBV28 and TRBJ2-7; 10 bases are shared with TRBD2. The J segment lost 3 bases and the V segment lost 4 bases, leaving 6 bases of the junction unmatched. Germline CDR1 is MDHEN and CDR2 is SYDVKM. This CDR3 spans 15 amino acids. CDR3: CASSSWTSGDYEQYF. DNA of the CDR3: TGTGCCAGCAGTTCTTGGACTAGCGGAGACTACGAGCAGTACTTC.

The V and J genes are TRBV19 and TRBJ2-5; D is possibly TRBD2 (5 bases). The CDR3 is 15 residues long. Between the trimmed V and J ends, which lost 7 bases and 1 base, there was a span of 16 bases. Germline assignment: CDR1 LNHDA and CDR2 SQIVND (reference sequence). CDR3 loop: CASTVSVLAQETQYF. As DNA, the CDR3 is TGTGCCAGTACCGTATCGGTGCTAGCCCAAGAGACCCAGTACTTC.

This rearrangement joins TRBV15 to TRBJ1-2, with a weak D call TRBD1 (5 bases). Germline values: CDR1 LNHNV, CDR2 YYDKDF (reference sequence). V shed 0 bases and J shed 4 bases, with 6 bases lying between them. The CDR3 covers 13 residues. This chain's CDR3 is CATSRDQGYGYTF. The CDR3 nucleotides read TGTGCCACCAGCAGAGACCAGGGCTATGGCTACACCTTC.

This chain uses TRBV10-3 with TRBJ2-4; D may be TRBD2 (5 bases). V gave up 3 bases and J gave up 3 bases, with 15 bases separating them. The CDR3 has 16 amino acids. Looked up from germline, CDR1 is ENHRY and CDR2 is SYGVKD. DNA for the CDR3: TGTGCCATCAGTGATTGGTCGGGTCGGGGCAAAAACATTCAGTACTTC. This gives the protein CAISDWSGRGKNIQYF.

The chain links TRBV11-3 to TRBJ1-1, with D possibly being TRBD1 (5 bases). The V end lost 3 bases, the J end lost 1 base, and 6 bases lay between the germline ends. CDR1 is SGHNT and CDR2 is YENEEA in the germline V gene. The CDR3 contains 13 residues. CDR3 loop: CASSLTENTEAFF. The CDR3 DNA is TGTGCCAGCAGCTTGACAGAGAACACTGAAGCTTTCTTT.

This clone appeared once. This chain uses TRBV30 with TRBJ2-3; D perhaps matches TRBD2 (6 bases). The CDR3 has 13 amino acids. Germline V CDR1 and CDR2: GTSNPN, SVGIG (reference sequence). CDR3 in DNA: TGTGTCTTTAGCGGTGGGCGCACAGATACGCAGTATTTT. Amino acid sequence: CVFSGGRTDTQYF.

The chain uses TRBV19 and TRBJ1-1, with D unresolved. The CDR3 has 11 residues. Germline-derived CDR1 and CDR2 are LNHDA and SQIVND (reference sequence). Trimming shortened V by 7 bases and J by 10 bases, and 13 bases separated the two germline ends. The chain's CDR3 is CASTRAGLAFF. For the CDR3, the DNA is TGTGCCAGTACCCGAGCAGGCTTAGCTTTCTTT. The full variable domain, its missing parts supplied by reference TRBV19 and TRBJ1-1, is DGGITQSPKYLFRKEGQNVTLSCEQNLNHDAMYWYRQDPGQGLRLIYYSQIVNDFQKGDIAEGYSVSREKKESFPLTVTSAQKNPTAFYLCASTRAGLAFFGQGTRLTVV.

The chain carries TRBV2 and TRBJ1-1, with TRBD1 matching over 10 bases. The ends lost 3 bases at V and 8 bases at J; junction bases unmatched: 9. The CDR3 is made up of 15 amino acids. The germline V gene has CDR1 SNHLY and CDR2 FYNNEI. The CDR3 DNA reads TGTGCCAGCAGTGATCCTGACAGGGGGCGGCTGGAAGCTTTCTTT. Translated: CASSDPDRGRLEAFF.

The chain combines TRBV19 with TRBJ2-7; D not certain. The CDR3 length is 14 residues. Trimming took 3 bases from V and 4 from J, leaving 13 bases between them. Looked up from germline, CDR1 is LNHDA and CDR2 is SQIVND (reference sequence). The CDR3 DNA reads TGTGCCAGTAGTATCGCATTGGAGTCTTACGAGCAGTACTTC. Its translation: CASSIALESYEQYF. Complete variable domain (other parts from reference TRBV19 and TRBJ2-7): DGGITQSPKYLFRKEGQNVTLSCEQNLNHDAMYWYRQDPGQGLRLIYYSQIVNDFQKGDIAEGYSVSREKKESFPLTVTSAQKNPTAFYLCASSIALESYEQYFGPGTRLTVT.

The CDR3 region has the DNA TGTGCCAGCAGCCAAGCGATCTATGGTGAGCAGTTCTTC. It encodes CASSQAIYGEQFF. The gene calls are TRBV14 and TRBJ2-1; D gene uncertain. There are 13 residues in the CDR3. Germline CDR1 is SGHDN and CDR2 is FVKESK. The germline V and J ends were trimmed by 1 base and 9 bases, with 10 bases remaining between them.

J is TRBJ2-5 and V is TRBV4-1, with D possibly being TRBD2 (5 bases). The CDR3 covers 16 residues. Germline CDR1 MGHRA, CDR2 YSYEKL. Trimming stripped 2 bases from V and 4 bases from J, with 17 bases between. CDR3 sequence: CASSQLGIGGLETQYF. The CDR3 nucleotides are TGCGCCAGCAGCCAATTGGGGATCGGCGGGCTAGAGACCCAGTACTTC.

This clone occurred a few times. The CDR3 protein is CASSYTGGGGYTF. The CDR3 DNA follows: TGTGCCAGCAGTTACACAGGGGGCGGTGGCTACACCTTC. The genes are TRBV7-3 and TRBJ1-2; 9 bases line up with TRBD1. Germline-derived CDR1 and CDR2 are SGHTA and FQGTGA. CDR3 length equals 13 residues. The J segment lost 7 bases and the V segment lost 6 bases, leaving 6 bases of the junction unmatched.

This chain joins TRBV19 and TRBJ2-2, with D uncertain. The CDR3 loop spans 14 amino acids. The germline CDR1 and CDR2 sequences are LNHDA and SQIVND (reference sequence). V shed 1 base and J shed 6 bases, with 9 bases lying between them. Here the CDR3 DNA reads TGTGCCAGTAGTATAGTAACTTTCGCCGGGGAGCTGTTTTTT. Amino acid sequence: CASSIVTFAGELFF.

The V gene is TRBV7-8, the J gene TRBJ2-7; 8 bases fit TRBD2. Germline V gives CDR1 SGHVS, CDR2 FQNEAQ. This CDR3 is 16 amino acids long. Trimming took 1 base from V and 6 from J; bases not matched to a gene: 11. CDR3 amino acids: CASSLVSGLVIREQYF. The CDR3 region has the DNA TGTGCCAGCAGCTTAGTATCGGGACTAGTAATCCGCGAGCAGTACTTC. Filled out from reference TRBV7-8 and TRBJ2-7, the complete variable domain reads GAGVSQSPRYKVAKRGQDVALRCDPISGHVSLFWYQQALGQGPEFLTYFQNEAQLDKSGLPSDRFFAERPEGSVSTLKIQRTQQEDSAVYLCASSLVSGLVIREQYFGPGTRLTVT.

The gene calls are TRBV6-5 and TRBJ2-5; 8 bases match TRBD2. V was pared by 0 bases and J by 5 bases, with 2 bases of the junction left unmatched. Germline V lookup: CDR1 MNHEY, CDR2 SVGAGI. This CDR3 is 14 amino acids long. CDR3 loop: CASSYSASGETQYF. CDR3 sequence (DNA): TGTGCCAGCAGTTACTCGGCTAGCGGGGAGACCCAGTACTTC.

The chain has TRBV28 and TRBJ2-7, with 15 nucleotides matching TRBD2. Germline lookup yields CDR1 MDHEN and CDR2 SYDVKM. The CDR3 is 20 residues long. The V segment lost 5 bases and the J segment 0 bases; nucleotides outside the gene matches: 14. In DNA, the CDR3 is TGTGCCAGCAGTACTCTCGGGGGACTAGCGGGAGGCCCTAGCTCCTACGAGCAGTACTTC. Its protein is CASSTLGGLAGGPSSYEQYF.

A single count supports this clone. The V gene is TRBV5-5, the J gene TRBJ2-2; 8 bases map to TRBD2. The germline V gene has CDR1 SGHKS and CDR2 YYEKEE (reference sequence). The CDR3 length is 15 residues. V shed 4 bases and J 4 bases; nucleotides not matched to a gene: 6. CDR3: CASSLAGQVTGELFF. The CDR3 DNA follows: TGTGCCAGCAGCCTAGCGGGTCAGGTCACCGGGGAGCTGTTTTTT.

The rearrangement links TRBV3-1 (or the pseudogene TRBV3-2) to TRBJ1-3, with D uncertain. The germline V and J ends were trimmed by 4 bases and 1 base, with 14 bases remaining between them. This CDR3 has 16 amino acids. Germline V gene lookup returns CDR1 LGHDT and CDR2 YNNKEL (reference sequence). This CDR3 reads CASSRLGDYSGNTIYF. In DNA form, the CDR3 reads TGTGCCAGCAGCCGACTGGGTGATTATTCTGGAAACACCATATATTTT.

This chain links TRBV11-2 with TRBJ1-4; tentative D call: TRBD1 (5 bases). The CDR3 has 14 amino acids. CDR1 is SGHAT, CDR2 FQNNGV, per germline. The V end was cut by 0 bases, the J end by 10 bases, with 12 bases between. Here the CDR3 reads CASSLDPLGGKLFF. The CDR3 nucleotides are TGTGCCAGCAGCTTAGATCCCCTCGGGGGAAAACTGTTTTTT. Based on the CDR3 plus reference TRBV11-2 and TRBJ1-4, the full variable domain is EAGVAQSPRYKIIEKRQSVAFWCNPISGHATLYWYQQILGQGPKLLIQFQNNGVVDDSQLPKDRFSAERLKGVDSTLKIQPAKLEDSAVYLCASSLDPLGGKLFFGSGTQLSVL.

The J gene is TRBJ1-1, the V gene TRBV7-9; D remains ambiguous. The germline V gene encodes CDR1 SEHNR and CDR2 FQNEAQ (reference sequence). This CDR3 spans 16 amino acids. The V end was cut by 5 bases, the J end by 0 bases, with 16 bases between. Here the CDR3 reads CASSPPPVLMNTEAFF. The CDR3 bases are TGTGCCAGCAGCCCTCCACCGGTGCTGATGAACACTGAAGCTTTCTTT. The variable domain in full, completed from reference TRBV7-9 and TRBJ1-1, reads DTGVSQNPRHKITKRGQNVTFRCDPISEHNRLYWYRQTLGQGPEFLTYFQNEAQLEKSRLLSDRFSAERPKGSFSTLEIQRTEQGDSAMYLCASSPPPVLMNTEAFFGQGTRLTVV.